The rows below give T cell receptor beta chains drawn from one sample of a study of cytomegalovirus exposure and HLA in healthy donors. Profiling relied on immunoSEQ multiplex PCR, and the TCRdb table lists in-frame clones only, not all of them. The table lists over 150,000 clones, 68% of them singletons. The sequenced material came from PBMCs. These receptors were collected from a young woman in good health and CMV-seropositive. CDR3s include the opening cysteine and the closing phenylalanine or tryptophan. The D gene is left open where the match is weak. Clone size is stated in some rows and not others, as once, few, many or a class when expanded.

v_call	d_call	j_call	clone_size	cdr3_aa	cdr3_nt
TRBV5-1	.	TRBJ2-1	.	CASSLARDTAPNEQFF	TGCGCCAGCAGCTTGGCCCGGGACACAGCCCCCAATGAGCAGTTCTTC
TRBV28	TRBD1	TRBJ1-4	.	CASSLGTRGRREKLFF	TGTGCCAGCAGTTTAGGCACCAGGGGGCGGCGTGAAAAACTGTTTTTT
TRBV30	.	TRBJ1-1	.	CAWSGINTEAFF	TGTGCCTGGAGCGGGATCAACACTGAAGCTTTCTTT
TRBV28	TRBD1	TRBJ1-2	.	CASSFPVRTGTYGYTF	TGTGCCAGCAGTTTCCCCGTTCGGACAGGCACCTATGGCTACACCTTC
TRBV29-1	TRBD2	TRBJ2-1	.	CSVVGSGTAEQFF	TGCAGCGTTGTTGGGAGCGGGACCGCTGAGCAGTTCTTC
TRBV27	TRBD2	TRBJ2-7	.	CASSLGPSGLTYEQYF	TGTGCCAGCAGTTTGGGGCCTAGCGGATTAACCTACGAGCAGTACTTC
TRBV11-2	.	TRBJ2-7	.	CASSLSRGMNEQYF	TGTGCCAGCAGCTTGTCTAGGGGAATGAACGAGCAGTACTTC
TRBV29-1	TRBD1	TRBJ1-1	.	CSGYRGMSTEAFF	TGCAGCGGCTACAGGGGGATGAGCACTGAAGCTTTCTTT
TRBV6-6	.	TRBJ2-1	.	CASSSGQYSNEQFF	TGTGCCAGCAGTTCCGGACAATATAGCAATGAGCAGTTCTTC
TRBV30	TRBD1	TRBJ1-1	few	CAWSAYPRQGNTEAFF	TGTGCCTGGAGCGCCTACCCCCGACAGGGGAACACTGAAGCTTTCTTT
TRBV6-5	.	TRBJ1-1	.	CASSYTGQNTEAFF	TGTGCCAGCAGTTATACGGGACAAAACACTGAAGCTTTCTTT
TRBV14	TRBD2	TRBJ2-1	.	CASSPLLSSGHNEQFF	TGTGCCAGCAGCCCTCTATTGTCTAGCGGTCACAATGAGCAGTTCTTC
TRBV19	.	TRBJ2-3	.	CASSPKLGSTDTQYF	TGTGCCAGTAGTCCCAAATTAGGGAGTACAGATACGCAGTATTTT
TRBV4-2	.	TRBJ1-2	few	CASSQEAYREQNYGYTF	TGTGCCAGCAGCCAAGAAGCATACAGGGAACAAAACTATGGCTACACCTTC
TRBV7-2	.	TRBJ2-1	once	CASSLVPGAYNEQFF	TGTGCCAGCAGCTTAGTCCCGGGAGCCTACAATGAGCAGTTCTTC
TRBV19	.	TRBJ2-7	.	CASSMVGGNTYEQYF	TGTGCCAGTAGTATGGTGGGAGGAAACACCTACGAGCAGTACTTC
TRBV30	.	TRBJ2-1	.	CAWSDLLEQFF	TGTGCCTGGAGCGACTTACTTGAGCAGTTCTTC
TRBV11-2	TRBD1	TRBJ2-4	.	CASSRDSRGIQYF	TGTGCCAGCAGTCGGGACAGCAGGGGCATTCAGTACTTC
TRBV27	TRBD2	TRBJ2-1	.	CASGIAGGPYNEQFF	TGTGCCAGCGGTATAGCGGGAGGGCCTTACAATGAGCAGTTCTTC
TRBV19	.	TRBJ1-5	once	CASSPRQEGLGNQPQHF	TGTGCTAGTAGTCCTCGACAGGAAGGTCTTGGCAATCAGCCCCAGCATTTT
TRBV7-2	TRBD1	TRBJ2-1	few	CASSQQGGNEQFF	TGTGCCAGCAGCCAACAGGGGGGCAATGAGCAGTTCTTC
TRBV7-9	.	TRBJ1-4	.	CSSSLTGQVATNEKLFF	TGTTCCAGCAGCTTGACGGGACAAGTAGCAACTAATGAAAAACTGTTTTTT
TRBV4-1	.	TRBJ2-5	.	CASSQGLVRRNLQETQYF	TGCGCCAGCAGCCAAGGTTTAGTCAGGAGGAATTTGCAAGAGACCCAGTACTTC
TRBV27	TRBD1	TRBJ1-2	.	CASTLSPGTGANYGYTF	TGTGCCAGCACCCTCTCTCCCGGGACAGGAGCTAACTATGGCTACACCTTC
TRBV7-2	TRBD1	TRBJ2-5	.	CASSPDRGSETQYF	TGTGCCAGCAGCCCCGACAGGGGAAGCGAGACCCAGTACTTC
TRBV27	TRBD1	TRBJ1-2	.	CASRGQGDSLFF	TGTGCCAGCAGAGGACAGGGAGATAGCCTCTTCTTC
TRBV5-1	TRBD1	TRBJ1-4	.	CASSLGQGGDEKLFF	TGCGCCAGCAGCTTGGGACAGGGAGGAGATGAAAAACTGTTTTTT
TRBV2	TRBD2	TRBJ2-4	.	CASSEVPSGRPREGLLAKNIQYF	TGTGCCAGCAGTGAGGTCCCTAGCGGGAGGCCCCGAGAGGGTCTATTAGCCAAAAACATTCAGTACTTC
TRBV10-1	TRBD2	TRBJ2-7	.	CASSEQTSGSEQYF	TGCGCCAGCAGTGAACAGACTAGCGGGAGCGAGCAGTACTTC
TRBV2	TRBD2	TRBJ2-1	once	CARTSGGSSYNEQFF	TGTGCCAGAACTAGCGGGGGCTCGTCTTACAATGAGCAGTTCTTC
TRBV10-2	.	TRBJ2-2	.	CARRGLTNTGELFF	TGCGCCAGGCGGGGACTGACGAACACCGGGGAGCTGTTTTTT
TRBV19	.	TRBJ2-1	.	CASSIIPPAVNEQFF	TGTGCCAGTAGTATTATACCCCCGGCGGTCAATGAGCAGTTCTTC
TRBV9	.	TRBJ1-3	.	CASSVDGGGGNTIYF	TGTGCCAGCAGCGTAGACGGGGGGGGAGGAAACACCATATATTTT
TRBV5-1	.	TRBJ2-1	.	CVSSSDYWTPFF	TGCGTCAGCAGCTCGGACTACTGGACCCCGTTCTTC
TRBV29-1	TRBD2	TRBJ2-7	.	CSVEGLASGSGEEQYF	TGCAGCGTTGAAGGTTTGGCTAGCGGGAGTGGAGAAGAGCAGTACTTC
TRBV11-2	TRBD1	TRBJ2-7	few	CASRTGTGDYEQYF	TGTGCCAGCAGAACCGGGACAGGGGACTACGAGCAGTACTTC
TRBV7-9	.	TRBJ2-7	.	CASSLNGAYEQYF	TGTGCCAGCAGCTTAAACGGAGCCTACGAGCAGTACTTC
TRBV10-3	TRBD1	TRBJ1-4	few	CAIRAGDRNNEKLFF	TGTGCCATCAGGGCCGGGGACAGAAATAATGAAAAACTGTTTTTT
TRBV29-1	.	TRBJ1-2	.	CSVHLWAGDGYTF	TGCAGCGTACACTTGTGGGCAGGCGATGGCTACACCTTC
TRBV15	.	TRBJ2-1	few	CATSRDLSAGEQFF	TGTGCCACCAGCAGAGATCTAAGCGCTGGTGAGCAGTTCTTC
TRBV28	.	TRBJ1-5	.	CASSLFGYDQPQHF	TGTGCCAGCAGTTTATTCGGTTACGATCAGCCCCAGCATTTT
TRBV10-3	.	TRBJ1-1	.	CAISESLAQPRMAFF	TGTGCCATCAGTGAGTCACTAGCACAGCCCCGAATGGCTTTCTTT
TRBV7-9	TRBD2	TRBJ2-3	.	CASSPKGLAVVDTQYF	TGTGCCAGCAGCCCTAAGGGACTAGCGGTTGTAGATACGCAGTATTTT
TRBV5-1	.	TRBJ2-1	.	CASLPTGSSYNEQFF	TGCGCCAGCCTACCGACCGGGAGCTCCTACAATGAGCAGTTCTTC
TRBV11-3	.	TRBJ2-1	.	CASSRGGQEDNEQFF	TGTGCCAGCAGCAGGGGGGGGCAGGAGGACAATGAGCAGTTCTTC
TRBV2	.	TRBJ2-5	few	CASDGSRDTENPHETQYF	TGTGCCAGCGACGGATCCCGGGACACAGAAAATCCCCACGAGACCCAGTACTTC
TRBV5-1	.	TRBJ1-1	once	CASSLGVEAFF	TGCGCCAGCAGCTTGGGAGTTGAAGCTTTCTTT
TRBV5-4	TRBD2	TRBJ2-1	few	CASSLVASGRNEQFF	TGTGCCAGCAGCTTGGTAGCTAGCGGGAGAAATGAGCAGTTCTTC
TRBV6-1	.	TRBJ1-1	.	CASRAPLNTEAFF	TGTGCCAGCAGGGCACCCTTGAACACTGAAGCTTTCTTT
TRBV5-1	TRBD2	TRBJ2-7	.	CASSLEGRPGGTYEQYF	TGCGCCAGCAGCTTGGAAGGACGGCCGGGAGGAACCTACGAGCAGTACTTC
TRBV5-1	TRBD1	TRBJ2-2	.	CASSMGQGWTGELFF	TGCGCCAGCAGCATGGGACAGGGGTGGACCGGGGAGCTGTTTTTT
TRBV10-1	.	TRBJ2-5	.	CASSEYAQGSGGETQYF	TGCGCCAGCAGTGAATACGCTCAGGGTTCCGGGGGAGAGACCCAGTACTTC
TRBV7-9	TRBD1	TRBJ2-1	.	CASSPGQGGNEQFF	TGTGCCAGCAGCCCCGGACAGGGTGGGAATGAGCAGTTCTTC
TRBV4-1	.	TRBJ2-1	once	CASSPSADRSYNEQFF	TGCGCCAGCAGCCCCTCAGCGGACCGCTCCTACAATGAGCAGTTCTTC
TRBV5-1	TRBD2	TRBJ2-5	.	CASSLYSGSLRETQYF	TGCGCCAGCAGCTTGTATAGCGGGAGTCTCCGGGAGACCCAGTACTTC
TRBV11-2	TRBD2	TRBJ2-1	.	CASSLGTSGSSDNEQFF	TGTGCCAGCAGCCTGGGGACTAGCGGGAGCTCGGACAATGAGCAGTTCTTC
TRBV6-1	TRBD1	TRBJ1-1	.	CASSEIQGGAETAFF	TGTGCCAGCAGTGAAATACAAGGGGGCGCAGAAACGGCTTTCTTT
TRBV6-6	.	TRBJ2-2	.	CASRDRSNTGELFF	TGTGCCAGCAGGGACAGATCGAACACCGGGGAGCTGTTTTTT